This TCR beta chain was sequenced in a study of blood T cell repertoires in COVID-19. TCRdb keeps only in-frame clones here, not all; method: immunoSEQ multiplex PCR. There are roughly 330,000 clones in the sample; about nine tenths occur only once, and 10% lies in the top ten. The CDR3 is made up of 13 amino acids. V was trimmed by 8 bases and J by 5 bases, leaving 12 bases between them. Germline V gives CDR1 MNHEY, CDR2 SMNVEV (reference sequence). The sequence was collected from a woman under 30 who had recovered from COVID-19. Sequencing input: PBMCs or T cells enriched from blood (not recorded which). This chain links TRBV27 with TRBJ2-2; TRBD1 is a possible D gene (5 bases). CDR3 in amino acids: CASSPKGTGELFF. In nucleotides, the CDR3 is TGTGCCAGCTCCCCCAAGGGGACCGGGGAGCTGTTTTTT.